A single sample is the source of the 20 T cell receptor beta chains below, sequenced in a study of PD-1 blockade in mismatch repair-deficient tumors. Clones were read by immunoSEQ multiplex PCR, and TCRdb kept only the in-frame ones, dropping some. The sample has some 100,000 clones; 65% to 85% are singletons. The source material was peripheral blood, sampled approximately 36 weeks after starting pembrolizumab. These receptor sequences come from an adult with mismatch repair-deficient cancer.

This clone was observed a handful of times. V is TRBV19 and J is TRBJ2-7, with 7 bases identical to TRBD2. The CDR3 totals 17 residues. V lost 4 bases, J lost 2 bases, and 14 bases stayed unmatched. Germline CDR1 LNHDA, CDR2 SQIVND (reference sequence). The CDR3 reads CASSKAFRGSMTYEQYF. The CDR3 DNA is TGTGCCAGTAGTAAAGCCTTCCGCGGGAGTATGACCTACGAGCAGTACTTC.

The chain uses TRBV11-2 and TRBJ2-6; D is possibly TRBD2 (5 bases). V was shortened by 8 bases and J by 0 bases, with 17 bases between the two germline ends. CDR1 is SGHAT and CDR2 is FQNNGV in the germline V gene. The CDR3 loop spans 17 amino acids. CDR3 in amino acids: CASGGRPLSSGANVLTF. In DNA form, the CDR3 reads TGTGCCAGCGGCGGGCGGCCATTAAGCTCTGGGGCCAACGTCCTGACTTTC.

The chain carries TRBV6-5 and TRBJ1-2, with 7 positions matching TRBD1. Germline trimming cut 2 bases from V and 5 bases from J; bases unmatched to any gene: 8. From germline, CDR1 is MNHEY and CDR2 SVGAGI. The CDR3 consists of 15 residues. DNA for the CDR3: TGTGCCAGCAGTTACCGCCCGGACAGGACGTATGGCTACACCTTC. It encodes CASSYRPDRTYGYTF.

The V and J genes are TRBV6-5 and TRBJ2-7; tentatively, D is TRBD1 (6 bases). This CDR3 region has 12 residues. The V and J ends lost 2 bases and 6 bases respectively, with 8 bases between them. The germline CDR1 and CDR2 sequences are MNHEY and SVGAGI. The CDR3 DNA sequence: TGTGCCAGCAGTTACGAGACAGGCGAGCAGTACTTC. This translates into CASSYETGEQYF.

The gene calls are TRBV10-3 and TRBJ2-7, with 9 positions matching TRBD1. Trimming at V came to 8 bases and at J to 6 bases, leaving 11 bases not matched to a gene. Germline CDR1 and CDR2: ENHRY and SYGVKD. CDR3 size: 14 residues. DNA of the CDR3: TGTGCCATCCGTCAAGAAGGGACAGGGCGCGAGCAGTACTTC. Translation gives CAIRQEGTGREQYF.

The V and J genes are TRBV4-2 and TRBJ2-1, with TRBD2 matching 9 bases. V shed 5 bases, J shed 2 bases, and the junction held 7 bases outside the gene matches. The CDR3 runs 16 residues. Per germline, CDR1 LGHNA and CDR2 YNFKEQ. The CDR3 region has the DNA TGTGCCAGCAGCTCCCGACTAGCGGCCGCCTACAATGAGCAGTTCTTC. Protein sequence: CASSSRLAAAYNEQFF.

The rearrangement uses TRBV14 and TRBJ2-7; D unclear. The CDR3 totals 12 residues. Germline loops: CDR1 SGHDN, CDR2 FVKESK. Trimming removed 2 bases at V and 3 bases at J, with 5 bases between. The CDR3 loop reads CASSQLHYEQYF. CDR3 nucleotide sequence: TGTGCCAGCAGCCAACTACACTACGAGCAGTACTTC.

This chain uses TRBV7-2 with TRBJ2-7; D not resolved. CDR1 and CDR2 from the germline V gene are SGHTA and FQGNSA. CDR3 size: 13 residues. Trimming took off 0 bases at V and 6 bases at J, with 9 bases between the two ends. Here the CDR3 reads CASSLASVAEQYF. For the CDR3, the DNA is TGTGCCAGCAGCTTAGCGAGCGTAGCCGAGCAGTACTTC.

The table lists this clone with a few counts. This chain uses TRBV6-1 with TRBJ1-3; D is uncertain. V was clipped by 6 bases and J by 3 bases, with 6 bases between them. CDR3 length: 12 amino acids. Germline V CDR1 and CDR2: MNHNS, SASEGT. The DNA for the CDR3 is TGTGCCAGCAGGACTTATGGAAACACCATATATTTT. Its translation: CASRTYGNTIYF.

The chain couples TRBV12-5 to TRBJ1-2, with D perhaps TRBD1 (6 bases). The CDR3 is made up of 15 amino acids. Germline V gene data show CDR1 as LGHNT and CDR2 as FRNRAP. The ends were cut back, 0 bases at V and 10 bases at J, with 18 bases in the middle. The CDR3, as DNA: TGTGCTAGTGGTTTGGTACGGACAGCAAGAAGATTCTACACCTTC. Protein sequence: CASGLVRTARRFYTF.

This clone was seen a handful of times. The rearrangement joins TRBV7-2 to TRBJ2-7; 8 bases fit TRBD2. CDR1 is SGHTA, CDR2 FQGNSA, per germline. The CDR3 extends over 15 amino acids. J lost 3 bases, V lost 1 base, and 5 bases had no gene match. As DNA, the CDR3 is TGTGCCAGCAGCTTAGACGGGAGGGCCATCTACGAGCAGTACTTC. Protein: CASSLDGRAIYEQYF.

The J gene is TRBJ1-3, the V gene TRBV2; D ambiguous. This CDR3 is 14 amino acids long. Between the trimmed V and J ends, which lost 6 bases and 0 bases, there was a span of 9 bases. Germline values: CDR1 SNHLY, CDR2 FYNNEI. CDR3 loop: CASSLIISGNTIYF. The CDR3 region has the DNA TGTGCCAGCAGCTTGATTATCTCTGGAAACACCATATATTTT.

This chain uses TRBV11-2 with TRBJ2-7; TRBD1 might be the D (6 bases). There are 15 residues in the CDR3. The V gene lost 1 base and the J gene lost 2 bases, with 12 bases spanning the gap. The germline V gene encodes CDR1 SGHAT and CDR2 FQNNGV. CDR3 in amino acids: CASSLGAGDTYEQYF. Written as DNA, the CDR3 is TGTGCCAGCAGCTTAGGGGCAGGGGATACCTACGAGCAGTACTTC.

This clone is classed as medium-sized. The chain couples TRBV11-3 to TRBJ2-7; no clear D gene. Germline CDR1 is SGHNT and CDR2 is YENEEA. The CDR3 sequence is 14 residues long. V shed 3 bases and J shed 4 bases, with 13 bases lying between them. DNA of the CDR3: TGTGCCAGCAGCTTTCGGCAAAGTGCGTACGAGCAGTACTTC. Protein product: CASSFRQSAYEQYF. The whole variable domain, remainder taken from reference TRBV11-3 and TRBJ2-7, is EAGVVQSPRYKIIEKKQPVAFWCNPISGHNTLYWYLQNLGQGPELLIRYENEEAVDDSQLPKDRFSAERLKGVDSTLKIQPAELGDSAVYLCASSFRQSAYEQYFGPGTRLTVT.

The CDR3, as DNA: TGTGCCAGCAGAAACGGCGGGGGCTACACCTTC. It encodes CASRNGGGYTF. The chain couples TRBV6-6 to TRBJ1-2; no clear D. The CDR3 runs 11 residues. The germline gives CDR1 MNHNY, CDR2 SVGAGI (reference sequence). Trimming left V 6 bases short and J 8 bases short, with 10 bases between.

This chain connects TRBV7-2 to TRBJ2-7; D possibly corresponds to TRBD2 (6 bases). Per the germline V gene, CDR1 is SGHTA and CDR2 is FQGNSA. The CDR3 sequence is 15 residues long. Trimming pared 6 bases from V and 2 bases from J, leaving 17 bases between. The CDR3 here is CASSTPRDFPYEQYF. The DNA of the CDR3 is TGTGCCAGCAGTACTCCTCGGGACTTCCCCTACGAGCAGTACTTC.

DNA of the CDR3: TGTGCCAGCAGTGAAGCGTCCACAAAGCAGCCCCAGCATTTT. Amino acids: CASSEASTKQPQHF. The V gene is TRBV6-1, the J gene TRBJ1-5, with D hard to call. CDR3 size: 14 residues. Germline CDR1 and CDR2: MNHNS and SASEGT. V was clipped by 0 bases and J by 7 bases, with 10 bases between them.

CDR3 protein: CASSKGGYEQYF. The CDR3 nucleotides are TGTGCCAGCAGCAAGGGGGGCTACGAGCAGTACTTC. The chain combines TRBV11-2 with TRBJ2-7, with D tentatively TRBD1 or TRBD2 (6 bases each). Germline V CDR1 and CDR2: SGHAT, FQNNGV. This CDR3 has 12 residues. V was pared by 5 bases and J by 3 bases, with 8 bases between.

This clone has only a few counts. This chain connects TRBV27 to TRBJ1-2; D unclear. This CDR3 is built from 13 residues. CDR1 is MNHEY, CDR2 SMNVEV, per germline (reference sequence). V was pared by 6 bases and J by 6 bases, with 14 bases between. DNA of the CDR3: TGTGCCAGCAGACCAAGAACCGGAGATGGCTACACCTTC. Protein: CASRPRTGDGYTF.

The V and J genes are TRBV11-3 and TRBJ1-1, with D uncertain. The CDR3 is 14 residues long. The germline V and J ends were trimmed by 2 bases and 6 bases, with 13 bases remaining between them. From germline, CDR1 is SGHNT and CDR2 YENEEA. CDR3 in amino acids: CASSLKGSGSEAFF. The CDR3 nucleotides are TGTGCCAGCAGCTTAAAGGGCTCGGGGTCTGAAGCTTTCTTT.